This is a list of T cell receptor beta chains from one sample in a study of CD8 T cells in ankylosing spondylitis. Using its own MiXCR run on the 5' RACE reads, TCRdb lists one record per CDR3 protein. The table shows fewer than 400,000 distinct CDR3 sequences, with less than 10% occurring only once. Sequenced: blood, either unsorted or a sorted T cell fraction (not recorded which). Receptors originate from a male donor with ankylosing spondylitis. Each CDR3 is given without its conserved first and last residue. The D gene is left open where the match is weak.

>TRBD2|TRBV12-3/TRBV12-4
ASKAGVEEQY
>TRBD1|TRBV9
ASSDRGDYGYT
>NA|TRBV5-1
ASSLVGSEQY
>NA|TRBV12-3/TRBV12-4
AIAGTLTPGELF
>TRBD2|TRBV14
ASSHREAGVLEQF
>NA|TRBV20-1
SATDRGYEAF
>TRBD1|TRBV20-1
SATTGGTYEQY
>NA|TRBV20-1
SASPSAAGPFGPQH
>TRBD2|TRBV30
AWLRSGSNREQY
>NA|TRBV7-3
ASSLHVGVGYEQY
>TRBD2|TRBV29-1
SVSGSGGGEQF
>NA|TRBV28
ASREGGLNNEQF
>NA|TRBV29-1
SVVGVGQGVDTQY
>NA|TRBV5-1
ASSNKAARTDTQY
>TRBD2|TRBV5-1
ASSILAGASYEQY
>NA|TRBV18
ASSPPSGIDTQY
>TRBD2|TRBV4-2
ASSQDPGTSVNEQY
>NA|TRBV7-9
ASSPKGELF
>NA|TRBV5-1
ASRRSSRSVETQY
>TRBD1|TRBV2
ASSDRTGSLNEQF
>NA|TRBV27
ASSPRLDSSYNEQF
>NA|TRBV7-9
ASSLTPRDTQY
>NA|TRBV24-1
ATSDPGRHSNQPQH
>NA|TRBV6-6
ASSATGTEAF
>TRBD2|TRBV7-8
ASSSALAGGHPLHEQY
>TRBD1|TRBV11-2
ASSFGQVWNTEAF
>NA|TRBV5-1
ASSLQENTEAF
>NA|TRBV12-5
ASGFGSYNEQF
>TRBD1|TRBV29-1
SVEGLRDRAYEQY
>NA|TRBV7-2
ASSLGQVPYTAF
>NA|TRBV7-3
ASSSPGEHTEAF
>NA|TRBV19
ASSTQAGTGNTEAF
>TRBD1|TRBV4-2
ASSQGRGGSYGYT
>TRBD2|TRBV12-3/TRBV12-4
ASSFGPGAGVETQY
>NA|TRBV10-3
AISARGPSSYNEQF
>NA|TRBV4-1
ASSQSPYRQRNEPQH
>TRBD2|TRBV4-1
ASSQDPAGVAYNEQF
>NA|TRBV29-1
SVESLAGPTDTQY
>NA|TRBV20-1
SARARSSYEQY
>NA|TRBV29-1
SVASSVYEQF
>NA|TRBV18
ASSSGRTNEKLF
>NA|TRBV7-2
ASSPQQEGYGYT
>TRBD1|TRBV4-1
ASSQGGTGGSQF
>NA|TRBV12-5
ASGGSGVGEQY
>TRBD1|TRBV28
ASSLFGTANSPLH
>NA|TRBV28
ASRHRAGVEEQY
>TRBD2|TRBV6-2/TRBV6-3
ASAELAENTDTQY
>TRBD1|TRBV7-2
ASSTLTGSSYNEQF
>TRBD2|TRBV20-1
SASWGLAGSFGANVLT
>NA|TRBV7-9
ASSLGTGHNQPQH
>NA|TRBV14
ASSQDISLGQETQY
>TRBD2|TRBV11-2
ASSFSRAGVFSYEQY
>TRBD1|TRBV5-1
ASSSQGAVTPYEQY
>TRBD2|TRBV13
ASSLRLAGLDSYNEQF
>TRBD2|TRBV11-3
ASSLGAGGAKASGRLFPYEQY